Listed below are T cell receptor beta chains from one sample, sequenced in a study of naive and memory T cell subsets. MiXCR, run by TCRdb on the UMI-ligation and nested PCR reads, gives a single entry per CDR3 protein. The repertoire includes around 29,000 distinct CDR3 sequences, approximately 17% of them detected once, and about 3.4% sits in the top ten. The material sequenced was effector memory CD4+ T cells from blood. Receptors were obtained from a human donor in good health. Each CDR3 is given with its conserved first and last residue. A D gene is named only where the DNA matches it firmly. Rows may omit the clone size; those that give it use once, few, many or a size class.

D	J	size	V	DNA	CDR3
TRBD2	TRBJ2-1	.	TRBV7-2	TGTGCCAGCAGCTTATTTAAGCCCGGCCTAGCGGGAGTCGGGGAGCAGTTCTTC	CASSLFKPGLAGVGEQFF
.	TRBJ2-5	many	TRBV9	TGTGCCAGCTCCCGTGGGGGGGAGACCCAGTACTTC	CASSRGGETQYF
TRBD1	TRBJ2-1	.	TRBV18	TGTGCCAGCTCACCCTGGGGACAGGGTATCGATGAGCAGTTCTTC	CASSPWGQGIDEQFF
.	TRBJ1-3	.	TRBV6-6	TGTGCCAGCACAGTAGGGGGCTCTGGAAACACCATATATTTT	CASTVGGSGNTIYF
TRBD2	TRBJ2-5	.	TRBV30	TGTGCCTGGAGTTCAACTAGCGGGAGTTTTGGAGAGACCCAGTACTTC	CAWSSTSGSFGETQYF
TRBD1	TRBJ2-5	.	TRBV27	TGTGCCAGCAGTCGGCGCAGGGGGGAGACCCAGTACTTC	CASSRRRGETQYF
.	TRBJ2-3	few	TRBV20-1	TGCAGTATATACAGGGGGTGGGGCGGGAGGAGAGATACGCAGTATTTT	CSIYRGWGGRRDTQYF
.	TRBJ2-3	.	TRBV18	TGTGCCAGCTCGGCTAACGCTGCCAGGGGCACAGATACGCAGTATTTT	CASSANAARGTDTQYF
.	TRBJ2-7	.	TRBV13	TGTGCCAGCAGTTTACTCGGGGTTGCCTACGAGCAGTACTTC	CASSLLGVAYEQYF
TRBD2	TRBJ2-5	few	TRBV7-9	TGTGCCAGCAGCGAACCGGGACTAGCGGGAGGGTCGCGGGAGACCCAGTACTTC	CASSEPGLAGGSRETQYF
.	TRBJ2-2	.	TRBV25-1	TGTGCCAGCAGGGCCTCTAACACCGGGGAGCTGTTTTTT	CASRASNTGELFF
TRBD2	TRBJ2-1	many	TRBV20-1	TGCAGTGCTTGGTCTAGCGGGAGCTACAATGAGCAGTTCTTC	CSAWSSGSYNEQFF
TRBD2	TRBJ2-1	many	TRBV6-4	TGTGCCAGCAGTGCGACTAGCGGGACGACCACTGAGCAGTTCTTC	CASSATSGTTTEQFF
TRBD1	TRBJ2-7	once	TRBV4-1	TGCGCCAGCAGCCAAGATAGGGGACAGGGTAGCTCCTACGAGCAGTACTTC	CASSQDRGQGSSYEQYF
TRBD1	TRBJ1-5	medium-sized	TRBV29-1	TGCAGCGTCGGACAGGGGATCGGGCAGCCCCAGCATTTT	CSVGQGIGQPQHF
TRBD2	TRBJ2-1	.	TRBV15	TGTGCCACCAGCAGAGGGACTAGCATGGTCAGTGAGCAGTTCTTC	CATSRGTSMVSEQFF
.	TRBJ2-1	few	TRBV5-1	TGCGCCAGCAGCACCCTGGAAGGGGTCAATGAGCAGTTCTTC	CASSTLEGVNEQFF
TRBD2	TRBJ2-3	few	TRBV20-1	TGCAGTGCTGTTCCGGGACTAGCGGGGAATGAAGATACGCAGTATTTT	CSAVPGLAGNEDTQYF
.	TRBJ2-5	.	TRBV7-2	TGTGCCAGTTCCCCGGGACCTCAGACCCAGTACTTC	CASSPGPQTQYF
.	TRBJ1-3	many	TRBV5-4	TGTGCCAGCAGAACTAACGGGGTCTACCTCTCTGGAAACACCATATATTTT	CASRTNGVYLSGNTIYF
TRBD2	TRBJ2-1	medium-sized	TRBV20-1	TGCAGTGCTAGAGATCCCAGGACTAGGTATAACAATGAGCAGTTCTTC	CSARDPRTRYNNEQFF
.	TRBJ1-5	.	TRBV25-1	TGTGCCAGCAGTGGTACAGGGTACAATCAGCCCCAGCATTTT	CASSGTGYNQPQHF
.	TRBJ2-5	few	TRBV6-6	TGTGCCAGCAGGCGGACCTTCAAGGATCAAGAGACCCAGTACTTC	CASRRTFKDQETQYF
TRBD2	TRBJ2-2	few	TRBV5-1	TGCGCCAGCAGCCACCGGACTAGCGGGAGTGCAGGGGAGCTGTTTTTT	CASSHRTSGSAGELFF
.	TRBJ2-1	few	TRBV6-1	TGTGCCAGCAGTGAACTCCACTTGAGCTCCTACAATGAGCAGTTCTTC	CASSELHLSSYNEQFF
.	TRBJ1-2	.	TRBV7-9	TGTGCCAGCACCAGCCAGGACACCTTC	CASTSQDTF